The sequence of this T cell receptor (beta chain) was determined in a study of blood T cells in healthy people across ages. Combining a sample-barcoded 5' primer with a J-beta primer mix, a second PCR ran for roughly 7 to 11 cycles. Samples each returned at least 3 million CDR3-containing paired-end reads. TCRdb ran MiXCR on the 5' RACE reads and lists one entry per CDR3 protein. This sample has hundreds of thousands of distinct CDR3 sequences; roughly 20% occur once, and the top ten carry around 3.4%. CDR3 size: 17 residues. Germline CDR1 and CDR2: SGHTA and FQGNSA. The sample comprised blood. The source is a man aged 70-80 years in good health. The genes are TRBV7-2 and TRBJ2-7, with 14 bases matching TRBD2. The J call may not be correct, given that the DNA end is closer to TRBJ2-4. CDR3 loop: CASSRLTSGRVKNIQYF. CDR3 DNA sequence: TGTGCCAGCAGCCGGTTGACTAGCGGGAGGGTGAAAAACATTCAGTACTTC.